Each of the 19 T cell receptor beta chains below was sequenced from the same sample in a study of shared clonotypes between healthy human individuals. Profiled with immunoSEQ multiplex PCR; TCRdb holds only in-frame clones, not every one. Here the sample spans around 600,000 clones, more than 95% being singletons. CD8 cells regarded as naive lacked CD45RO, were positively chosen for CCR7, and omitted terminally differentiated effector memory CD45RA+ cells. What was sequenced was naive CD8+ T cells sorted from blood. Source of these receptors: a man aged 30 to 39 in good health.

The rearrangement uses TRBV15 and TRBJ2-1, with unresolved D. The ends were cut back, 0 bases at V and 9 bases at J, with 12 bases in the middle. This CDR3 has 14 residues. Per germline, CDR1 LNHNV and CDR2 YYDKDF (reference sequence). The CDR3 region is CATSRDSPDREQFF. The CDR3, as DNA: TGTGCCACCAGCAGAGATTCCCCGGACCGTGAGCAGTTCTTC.

This clone is a singleton in its sample. The chain couples TRBV5-4 to TRBJ2-7, with D tentatively TRBD2 (6 bases). V shed 4 bases and J shed 3 bases, with 17 bases lying between them. Looked up from germline, CDR1 is SGHNT and CDR2 is YYREEE (reference sequence). This CDR3 spans 15 amino acids. In nucleotides, the CDR3 is TGTGCCAGCAGCCAAAGAGGAGGGGCCAGCTACGAGCAGTACTTC. Translating it yields CASSQRGGASYEQYF.

The chain links TRBV28 to TRBJ1-1; D ambiguous. The CDR3 consists of 14 residues. V lost 6 bases and J 5 bases, leaving 16 bases between the germline ends. Germline V gene lookup returns CDR1 MDHEN and CDR2 SYDVKM. In DNA, the CDR3 is TGTGCCAGCAGCTCGCGGACTTTAAGTACTGAAGCTTTCTTT. This sequence encodes CASSSRTLSTEAFF.

A note on this clone: Other DNA sequences in this sample translate to the same CDR3. This chain links TRBV6-5 with TRBJ1-1; D is unclear. V lost 2 bases, J lost 1 base, and 5 bases lay in between. Germline assignment: CDR1 MNHEY and CDR2 SVGAGI. CDR3 length: 13 residues. CDR3 region: CASSYKGNTEAFF. In nucleotides, the CDR3 is TGTGCCAGCAGTTACAAAGGGAACACTGAAGCTTTCTTT.

V usage is TRBV7-9 and J usage is TRBJ1-3; the D is unclear. Trimming removed 1 base at V and 12 bases at J, with 7 bases between. This CDR3 comprises 11 residues. CDR1 is SEHNR and CDR2 is FQNEAQ in the germline V gene (reference sequence). CDR3 bases: TGTGCCAGCAGCTTAGAACCACGCATATATTTT. Translated: CASSLEPRIYF. The full variable domain, completed using reference TRBV7-9 and TRBJ1-3, is DTGVSQNPRHKITKRGQNVTFRCDPISEHNRLYWYRQTLGQGPEFLTYFQNEAQLEKSRLLSDRFSAERPKGSFSTLEIQRTEQGDSAMYLCASSLEPRIYFGEGSWLTVV.

This clone was detected only once. The chain links TRBV7-6 to TRBJ2-7, with a possible D match to TRBD2 (6 bases). The CDR3 has 15 amino acids. V was clipped by 0 bases and J by 5 bases, with 14 bases between them. Germline CDR1 SGHVS, CDR2 FNYEAQ. DNA for the CDR3: TGTGCCAGCAGCTTAGCAGGGGAGGTAGGCGACGAGCAGTACTTC. This gives the protein CASSLAGEVGDEQYF.

With respect to this clone: Other DNA sequences in this sample translate to the same CDR3. The CDR3 loop reads CASSLSGELFF. The CDR3 DNA sequence: TGTGCCAGCAGTCTCTCCGGGGAGCTGTTTTTT. V and J are TRBV27 and TRBJ2-2; no firm D call. Trimming removed 5 bases from V and 6 bases from J, with 4 bases in between. The V gene's germline CDR1 is MNHEY and CDR2 SMNVEV (reference sequence). This CDR3 is built from 11 residues.

The CDR3 here is CAISEFVGRAAEAFF. CDR3 nucleotides: TGTGCCATCAGTGAGTTCGTGGGCAGGGCGGCTGAAGCTTTCTTT. This chain links TRBV10-3 with TRBJ1-1; tentative D call: TRBD1 (5 bases). Trimming cost V 1 base and J 6 bases, with 15 bases left between them. The germline V gene encodes CDR1 ENHRY and CDR2 SYGVKD. This CDR3 has 15 amino acids.

This chain connects TRBV5-1 to TRBJ1-1, with TRBD1 as a possible D gene (5 bases). Trimming removed 4 bases at V and 1 base at J, with 14 bases between. CDR3 length: 15 amino acids. Germline V gene data show CDR1 as SGHRS and CDR2 as YFSETQ. The CDR3 DNA reads as TGCGCCAGCAGCGAGGTGGGTACAGGGAACACTGAAGCTTTCTTT. Translation: CASSEVGTGNTEAFF.

This chain joins TRBV7-9 and TRBJ2-3; 8 bases line up with TRBD2. CDR3 length equals 17 residues. CDR1 is SEHNR and CDR2 is FQNEAQ in the germline V gene (reference sequence). The trim removed 7 bases at V and 2 bases at J, leaving 14 bases unmatched. The CDR3 loop is CASIPFKRGTITDTQYF. In DNA, the CDR3 is TGTGCCAGCATCCCCTTTAAGCGGGGGACTATCACAGATACGCAGTATTTT.

V and J are TRBV13 and TRBJ2-7; no firm D call. Trimming took 5 bases from V and 0 from J, leaving 11 bases between them. The CDR3 length is 14 residues. In germline, CDR1 is PRHDT, CDR2 FYEKMQ (reference sequence). CDR3 sequence: CASSAPERSYEQYF. In DNA form, the CDR3 reads TGTGCCAGCAGCGCCCCGGAGCGCTCCTACGAGCAGTACTTC.

This clone has just a few counts. The gene calls are TRBV7-8 and TRBJ1-1; D is ambiguous. The germline V gene encodes CDR1 SGHVS and CDR2 FQNEAQ. V gave up 1 base and J gave up 6 bases, with 18 bases separating them. The CDR3 sequence is 16 residues long. CDR3 coding DNA: TGTGCCAGCAGCTTAGGTGGTCGGCTCACTGGGGCTGAAGCTTTCTTT. It translates to CASSLGGRLTGAEAFF.

About this clone: The same CDR3 can be traced to other DNA sequences in this sample. This sequence joins TRBV11-3 and TRBJ2-3; no definite D call. Germline V gives CDR1 SGHNT, CDR2 YENEEA. The CDR3 sequence is 12 residues long. The V end lost 4 bases, the J end lost 3 bases, and 5 bases lay between the germline ends. CDR3: CASSSLTDTQYF. The CDR3 DNA reads TGTGCCAGCAGCTCCCTTACAGATACGCAGTATTTT.

The chain carries TRBV30 and TRBJ2-2; D is uncertain. The length of the CDR3 is 13 residues. V was shortened by 2 bases and J by 11 bases, with 15 bases between the two germline ends. The V gene's germline CDR1 is GTSNPN and CDR2 SVGIG (reference sequence). The CDR3 DNA reads TGTGCCTGGAGTTTTGCTGGGTCCACCGAGCTGTTTTTT. Its translation: CAWSFAGSTELFF.

The V and J genes are TRBV14 and TRBJ2-7; 9 bases match TRBD1. In germline, CDR1 is SGHDN, CDR2 FVKESK. J lost 5 bases, V lost 4 bases, and 6 bases had no gene match. The CDR3 contains 14 residues. The CDR3 here is CASSPQGAWDEQYF. The CDR3 coding sequence is TGTGCCAGCAGCCCACAGGGGGCGTGGGACGAGCAGTACTTC.

The genes are TRBV28 and TRBJ2-7; 11 bases match TRBD1. CDR3 length equals 13 residues. Trimming at V came to 11 bases and at J to 3 bases, leaving 6 bases not matched to a gene. Germline V gene lookup returns CDR1 MDHEN and CDR2 SYDVKM. The CDR3 DNA is TGTGCCTCCTTTGGGACAGGGGGCTACGAGCAGTACTTC. Its protein is CASFGTGGYEQYF.

As concerns this clone: Other DNA sequences in the sample encode the same CDR3. The chain employs TRBV7-9 and TRBJ2-7; TRBD2 is a possible D gene (6 bases). Trimming stripped 5 bases from V and 1 base from J, with 9 bases between. Germline loops: CDR1 SEHNR, CDR2 FQNEAQ (reference sequence). This CDR3 has 13 residues. Here the CDR3 reads CASSPGVSYEQYF. The CDR3 bases are TGTGCCAGCAGCCCGGGGGTTTCCTACGAGCAGTACTTC.

The chain links TRBV10-2 to TRBJ2-7, with TRBD1 identical over 9 bases. The junction had 9 bases not matched to a gene; V was cut back by 8 bases and J by 4 bases. Germline V CDR1 and CDR2: WSHSY, SAAADI. The CDR3 sequence is 14 residues long. The CDR3 DNA is TGCGCCAGCCGAACAGGGGGCGGATCGTACGAGCAGTACTTC. Its protein is CASRTGGGSYEQYF.

The chain recombines TRBV6-5 with TRBJ1-2, with no clear D. The CDR3 is 13 amino acids. CDR1 is MNHEY and CDR2 is SVGAGI in the germline V gene. V lost 5 bases and J lost 6, with 13 bases in between. CDR3 DNA: TGTGCCAGCAGTCTCAAAGGGTGGGATGGCTACACCTTC. Protein: CASSLKGWDGYTF.